This T cell receptor (beta chain) is from a study of early T cells in non-severe SARS-CoV-2 infection. TCRdb recomputed calls from the 5' RACE reads with MiXCR, one row per CDR3 protein. Among tens of thousands of distinct CDR3 sequences listed, 9.5% to 15% were seen once. In regard to this clonotype: This may arise from a read error, as a much more abundant clone is one base away.

This TCR came from an adult who was a healthcare worker with PCR-confirmed SARS-CoV-2 infection or an uninfected control (not recorded which). Sequencing input: whole blood.

CDR3 nucleotide sequence: TGTGCCAGCAGCTTAGGGACTAGCCGCGGGCAGTACTTC. The encoded protein is CASSLGTSRGQYF. This chain joins TRBV7-2 and TRBJ2-7; 8 nucleotides match TRBD2. The CDR3 extends over 13 amino acids. The germline gives CDR1 SGHTA, CDR2 FQGNSA. The J segment lost 9 bases and the V segment lost 1 base, leaving 5 bases of the junction unmatched.